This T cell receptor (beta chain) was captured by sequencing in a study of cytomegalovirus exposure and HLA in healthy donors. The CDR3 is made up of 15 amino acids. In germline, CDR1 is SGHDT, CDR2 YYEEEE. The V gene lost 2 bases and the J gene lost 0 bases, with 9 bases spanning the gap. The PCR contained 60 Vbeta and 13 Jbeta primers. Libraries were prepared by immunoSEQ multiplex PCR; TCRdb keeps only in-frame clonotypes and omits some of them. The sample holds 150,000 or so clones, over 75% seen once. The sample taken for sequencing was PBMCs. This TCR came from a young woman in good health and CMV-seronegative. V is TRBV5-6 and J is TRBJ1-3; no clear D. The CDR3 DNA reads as TGTGCCAGCAGCTTCGGCGGCCACTCTGGAAACACCATATATTTT. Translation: CASSFGGHSGNTIYF. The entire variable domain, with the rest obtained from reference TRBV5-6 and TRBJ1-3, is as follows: DAGVTQSPTHLIKTRGQQVTLRCSPKSGHDTVSWYQQALGQGPQFIFQYYEEEERQRGNFPDRFSGHQFPNYSSELNVNALLLGDSALYLCASSFGGHSGNTIYFGEGSWLTVV.